At least ten counts were recorded for the clone carrying this TCR beta chain. Its antigen is still unknown. The sample is drawn from a study of T cell repertoires in cytomegalovirus infection. Study background: The public TCR beta signatures pointed to both CMV infection and matching HLA type.

Study conclusions and caveats: Predominance within the ex vivo response was attributable to HLA-C-restricted CMV-specific TCR beta clonotypes.

TCRdb fed the reads into MiXCR, producing one record per CDR3 protein. The top ten hold around 25% of the sample, which has under 600,000 distinct CDR3 sequences, about 17% seen once. In germline, CDR1 is SGHTA, CDR2 FQGNSA. Trimming took off 5 bases at V and 7 bases at J, with 8 bases between the two ends. This CDR3 comprises 12 residues. The sequenced sample consisted of CD8+ T cells from PBMCs. The TCR sequence derives from a human donor in good health (CMV status not recorded). Some clones in this sample may be carry-over from other donors' samples. V usage is TRBV7-2 and J usage is TRBJ2-2; D remains ambiguous. This CDR3 is CASSPFGGELFF. The CDR3 DNA is TGTGCCAGCAGCCCGTTCGGCGGGGAGCTGTTTTTT.